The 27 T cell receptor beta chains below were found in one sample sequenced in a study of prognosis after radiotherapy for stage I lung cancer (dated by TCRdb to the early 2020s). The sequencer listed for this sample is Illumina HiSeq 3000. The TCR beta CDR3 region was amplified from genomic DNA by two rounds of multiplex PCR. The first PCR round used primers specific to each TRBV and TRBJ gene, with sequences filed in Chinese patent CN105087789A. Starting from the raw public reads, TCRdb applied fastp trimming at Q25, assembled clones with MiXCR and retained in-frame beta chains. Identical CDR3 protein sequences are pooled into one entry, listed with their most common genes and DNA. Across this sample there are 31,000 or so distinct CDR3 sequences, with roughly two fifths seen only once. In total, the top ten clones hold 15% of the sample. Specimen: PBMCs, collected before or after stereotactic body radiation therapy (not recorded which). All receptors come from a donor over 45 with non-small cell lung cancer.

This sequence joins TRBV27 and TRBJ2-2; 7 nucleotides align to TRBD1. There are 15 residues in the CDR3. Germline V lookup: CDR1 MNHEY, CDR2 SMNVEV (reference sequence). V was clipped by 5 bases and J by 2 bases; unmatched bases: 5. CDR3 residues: CASSPDRVNTGELFF. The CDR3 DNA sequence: TGTGCCAGCAGTCCCGACAGGGTCAACACCGGGGAGCTGTTTTTT.

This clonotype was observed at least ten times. The CDR3 reads CASRGIGTNEKLFF. CDR3 DNA sequence: TGTGCCAGCAGGGGGATTGGAACTAATGAAAAACTGTTTTTT. V and J are TRBV6-1 and TRBJ1-4, with unresolved D. The CDR3 loop spans 14 amino acids. Germline loops: CDR1 MNHNS, CDR2 SASEGT. The V gene lost 6 bases and the J gene lost 1 base, with 9 bases spanning the gap.

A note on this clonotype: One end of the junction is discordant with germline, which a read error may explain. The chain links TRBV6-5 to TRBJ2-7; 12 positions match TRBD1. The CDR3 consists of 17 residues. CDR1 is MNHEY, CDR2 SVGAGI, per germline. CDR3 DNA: TGTGCCATCAGTTATGGGACAGGGGGCTCGATAAGCTACGAGCAGTACTTC. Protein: CAISYGTGGSISYEQYF.

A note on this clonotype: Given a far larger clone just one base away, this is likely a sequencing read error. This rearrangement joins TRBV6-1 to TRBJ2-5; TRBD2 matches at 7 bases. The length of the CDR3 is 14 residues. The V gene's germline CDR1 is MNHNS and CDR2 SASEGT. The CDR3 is CASSETSEGNEKFF. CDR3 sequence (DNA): TGTGCCAGCAGTGAAACTAGCGAGGGCAATGAGAAGTTCTTC.

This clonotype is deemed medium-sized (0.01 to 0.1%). This CDR3 reads CASSPGTGVYGYTF. CDR3 bases: TGTGCCAGCAGCCCCGGGACAGGGGTCTATGGCTACACCTTC. The chain recombines TRBV12-3 or TRBV12-4 with TRBJ1-2, with 10 bases matching TRBD1. CDR3 size: 14 residues. Trimming took 6 bases from V and 4 from J; bases not matched to a gene: 5.

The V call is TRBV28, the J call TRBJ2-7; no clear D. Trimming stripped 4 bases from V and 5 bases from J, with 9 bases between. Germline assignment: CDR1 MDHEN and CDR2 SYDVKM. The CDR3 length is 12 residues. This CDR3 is CASSSSSNEQYF. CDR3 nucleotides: TGTGCCAGCAGTTCCTCTTCGAACGAGCAGTACTTC.

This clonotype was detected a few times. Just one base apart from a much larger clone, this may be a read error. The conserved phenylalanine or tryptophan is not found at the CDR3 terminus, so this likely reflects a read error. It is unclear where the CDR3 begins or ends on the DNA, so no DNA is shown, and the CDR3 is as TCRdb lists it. The CDR3: CAIPPDSFCL. The rearrangement joins TRBV6-7 to TRBJ2-5. TRBV6-7 is an ORF, with its function uncertain. The CDR3 spans 10 residues, counting both ends.

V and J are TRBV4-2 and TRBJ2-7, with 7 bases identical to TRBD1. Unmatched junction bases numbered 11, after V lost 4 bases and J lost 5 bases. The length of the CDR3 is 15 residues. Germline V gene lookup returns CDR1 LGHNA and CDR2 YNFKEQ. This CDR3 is CASSRETGNRNEQYF. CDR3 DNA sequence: TGTGCCAGCAGCCGAGAGACAGGGAACAGGAACGAGCAGTACTTC.

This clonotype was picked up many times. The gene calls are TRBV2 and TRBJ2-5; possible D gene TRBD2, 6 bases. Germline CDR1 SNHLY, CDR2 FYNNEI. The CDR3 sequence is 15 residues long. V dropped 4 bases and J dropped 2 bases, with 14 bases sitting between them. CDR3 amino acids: CASSGMTSVQETQYF. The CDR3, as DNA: TGTGCCAGCAGTGGGATGACTAGTGTACAAGAGACCCAGTACTTC.

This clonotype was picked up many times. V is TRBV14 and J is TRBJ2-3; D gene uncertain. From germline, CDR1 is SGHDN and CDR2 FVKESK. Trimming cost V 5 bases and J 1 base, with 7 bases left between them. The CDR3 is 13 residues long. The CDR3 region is CASSVIGTDTQYF. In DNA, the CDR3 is TGTGCCAGCAGCGTAATTGGCACAGATACGCAGTATTTT.

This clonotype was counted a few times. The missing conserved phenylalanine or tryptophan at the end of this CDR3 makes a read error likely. In DNA, the CDR3 is TGTGCCAGCAGCGGTAGAACTAATGAAAAACTGTTTCTT. Translating gives CASSGRTNEKLFL. The chain has TRBV7-9 and TRBJ1-4; D is undetermined. The CDR3 sequence is 13 residues long. CDR1 SEHNR and CDR2 FQNEAQ come from the germline V gene (reference sequence). Trimming removed 5 bases at V and 1 base at J, with 5 bases between.

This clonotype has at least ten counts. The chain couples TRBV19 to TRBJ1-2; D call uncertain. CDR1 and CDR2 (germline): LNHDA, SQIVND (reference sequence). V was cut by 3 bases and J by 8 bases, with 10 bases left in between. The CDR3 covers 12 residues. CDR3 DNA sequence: TGTGCCAGTAGTATGGGAATCGAGGGCTACACCTTC. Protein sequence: CASSMGIEGYTF.

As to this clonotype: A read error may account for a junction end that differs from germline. The CDR3 sequence is CASSLGGNSYEQHF. CDR3 DNA: TGTGCCAGCAGCTTGGGGGGCAACTCCTACGAGCAGCACTTC. The chain employs TRBV5-6 and TRBJ2-7, with a tentative D call TRBD1 (5 bases). Germline V gene data show CDR1 as SGHDT and CDR2 as YYEEEE. The CDR3 runs 14 residues.

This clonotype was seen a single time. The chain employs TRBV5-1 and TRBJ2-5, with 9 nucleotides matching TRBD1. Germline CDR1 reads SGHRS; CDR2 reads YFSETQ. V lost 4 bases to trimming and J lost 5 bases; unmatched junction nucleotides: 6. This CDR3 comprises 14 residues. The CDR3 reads CASSPGQGMETQYF. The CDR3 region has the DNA TGCGCCAGCAGCCCGGGACAGGGAATGGAGACCCAGTACTTC.

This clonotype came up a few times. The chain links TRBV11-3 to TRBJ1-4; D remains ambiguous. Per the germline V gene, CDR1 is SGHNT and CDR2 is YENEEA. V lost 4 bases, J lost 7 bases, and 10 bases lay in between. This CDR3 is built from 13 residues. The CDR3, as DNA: TGTGCCAGCAGCTCGGGATTCGGTGAAAAACTGTTTTTT. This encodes CASSSGFGEKLFF. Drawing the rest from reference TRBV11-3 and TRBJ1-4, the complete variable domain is EAGVVQSPRYKIIEKKQPVAFWCNPISGHNTLYWYLQNLGQGPELLIRYENEEAVDDSQLPKDRFSAERLKGVDSTLKIQPAELGDSAVYLCASSSGFGEKLFFGSGTQLSVL.

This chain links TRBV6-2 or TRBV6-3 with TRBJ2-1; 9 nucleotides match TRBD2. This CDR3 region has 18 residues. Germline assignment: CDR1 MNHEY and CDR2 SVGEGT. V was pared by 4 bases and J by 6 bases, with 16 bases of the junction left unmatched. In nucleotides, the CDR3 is TGTGCCAGCAGTTTCAACGCCCTGAGGCGGGAGGGCTCCAATGAGCAGTTCTTC. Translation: CASSFNALRREGSNEQFF.

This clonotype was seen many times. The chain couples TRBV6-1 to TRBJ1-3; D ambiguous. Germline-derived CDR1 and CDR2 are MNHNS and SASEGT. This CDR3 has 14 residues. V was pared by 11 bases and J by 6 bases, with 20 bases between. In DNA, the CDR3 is TGTGCCTGCCAGCGTTTTGAGGGTGAAAACACCATATATTTT. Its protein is CACQRFEGENTIYF.

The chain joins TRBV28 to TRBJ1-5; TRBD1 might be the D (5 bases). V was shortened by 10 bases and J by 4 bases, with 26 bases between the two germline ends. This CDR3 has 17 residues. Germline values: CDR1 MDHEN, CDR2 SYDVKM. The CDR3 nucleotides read TGTGCCACCAATGGCCTAGTTGGGGCGGTAGGGAATCAGCCCCAGCATTTT. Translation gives CATNGLVGAVGNQPQHF.

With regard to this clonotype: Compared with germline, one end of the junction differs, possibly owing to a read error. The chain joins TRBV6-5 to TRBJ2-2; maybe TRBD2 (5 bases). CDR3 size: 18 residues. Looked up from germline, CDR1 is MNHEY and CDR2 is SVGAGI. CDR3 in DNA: TGTGCCGGCAGTTGGGCGGGCAGTAAATTTTCTCGGACCTGGGAGCTGTTTTTT. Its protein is CAGSWAGSKFSRTWELFF.

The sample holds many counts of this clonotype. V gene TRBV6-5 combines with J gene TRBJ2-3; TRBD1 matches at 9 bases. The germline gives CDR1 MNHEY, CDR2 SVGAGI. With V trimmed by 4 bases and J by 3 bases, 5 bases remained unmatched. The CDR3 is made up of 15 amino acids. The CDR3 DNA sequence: TGTGCCAGCAGTTTCGACAGGGGGAGTACAGATACGCAGTATTTT. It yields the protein CASSFDRGSTDTQYF.

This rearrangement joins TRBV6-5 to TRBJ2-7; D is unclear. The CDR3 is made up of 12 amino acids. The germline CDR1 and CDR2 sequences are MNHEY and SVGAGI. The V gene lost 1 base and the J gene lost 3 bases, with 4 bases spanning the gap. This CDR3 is CASSYLNYEQYF. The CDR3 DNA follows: TGTGCCAGCAGTTACTTGAACTACGAGCAGTACTTC.

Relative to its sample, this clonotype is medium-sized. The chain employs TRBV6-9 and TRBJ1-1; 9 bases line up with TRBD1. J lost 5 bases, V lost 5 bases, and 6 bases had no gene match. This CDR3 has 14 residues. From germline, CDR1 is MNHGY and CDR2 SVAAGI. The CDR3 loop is CASSPGQGLTEAFF. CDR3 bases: TGTGCCAGCAGTCCGGGACAGGGATTAACTGAAGCTTTCTTT.

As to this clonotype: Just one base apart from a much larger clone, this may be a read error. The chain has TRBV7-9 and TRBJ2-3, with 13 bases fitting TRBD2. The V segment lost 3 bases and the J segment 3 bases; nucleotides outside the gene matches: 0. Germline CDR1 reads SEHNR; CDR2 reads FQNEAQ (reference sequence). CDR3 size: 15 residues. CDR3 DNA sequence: TGTGCCAGCAGCTTGACTAGCGGGAGGACAGATACGCAGTATTTT. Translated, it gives CASSLTSGRTDTQYF.

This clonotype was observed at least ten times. The CDR3 spells CASSWSDGDYGYTF. In nucleotides, the CDR3 is TGCGCCAGCAGCTGGTCGGACGGAGACTATGGCTACACCTTC. This chain links TRBV5-1 with TRBJ1-2; no definite D call. This CDR3 is 14 amino acids long. The germline V gene encodes CDR1 SGHRS and CDR2 YFSETQ. Trimming removed 3 bases at V and 3 bases at J, with 12 bases between.

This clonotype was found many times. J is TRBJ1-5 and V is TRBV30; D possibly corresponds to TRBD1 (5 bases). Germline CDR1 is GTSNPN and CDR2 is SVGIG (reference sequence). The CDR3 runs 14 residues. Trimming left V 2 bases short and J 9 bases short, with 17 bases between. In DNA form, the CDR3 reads TGTGCCTGGAGTTTGGGCCGAGCGAGGGGGCCCCAGCATTTT. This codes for CAWSLGRARGPQHF.

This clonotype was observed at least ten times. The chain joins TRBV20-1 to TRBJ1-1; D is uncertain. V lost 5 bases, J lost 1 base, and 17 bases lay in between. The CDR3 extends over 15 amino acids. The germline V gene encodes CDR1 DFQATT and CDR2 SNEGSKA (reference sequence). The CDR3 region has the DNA TGCAGTGCTCCCGGACCTTACGGACGGAACACTGAAGCTTTCTTT. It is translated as CSAPGPYGRNTEAFF.

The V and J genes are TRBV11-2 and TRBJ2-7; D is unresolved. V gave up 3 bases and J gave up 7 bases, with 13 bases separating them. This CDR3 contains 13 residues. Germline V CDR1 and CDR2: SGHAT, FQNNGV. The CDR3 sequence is CASSFTGPGEQYF. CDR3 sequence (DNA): TGTGCCAGCAGCTTCACGGGTCCGGGTGAGCAGTACTTC.